This is a list of T cell receptor beta chains from one sample in a study of long-term antiretroviral therapy in people with HIV. Some clones are missing from TCRdb's copy, which holds only in-frame ones; the method was immunoSEQ multiplex PCR. The sample holds over 30,000 clones, more than 80% seen once. The material sequenced was unsorted PBMCs, taken 3.1 years after starting antiretroviral therapy. The origin of the receptors is a woman aged 50 to 60 with HIV. The conserved cysteine and the conserved F or W are not part of the CDR3 here. The order of the fields is clone size, V gene, J gene, CDR3 protein. Not all rows give a size; the values are once, few, many and, for expanded clones, a class.

.	TRBV7-3	TRBJ2-4	ASRSSGGENIQY
.	TRBV7-9	TRBJ1-4	ASSPYSSVTNEKLF
.	TRBV27	TRBJ1-1	ASSLSYAGFMNTEAF
.	TRBV7-2	TRBJ1-4	ASSLQRGGDEKLF
.	TRBV2	TRBJ2-7	ASTPAGTGGEQY
.	TRBV5-4	TRBJ2-2	ASSLGGQVDTGELF
.	TRBV9	TRBJ1-1	ASSVGVGNGAEAF
few	TRBV7-9	TRBJ1-1	ASSSFAGTEAF
.	TRBV4-3	TRBJ1-2	ASSQELQGYGYT
.	TRBV7-3	TRBJ1-6	ASSAQINSPLH
.	TRBV5-6	TRBJ1-6	ASRDSGAGTYNSPLH
few	TRBV2	TRBJ1-3	ASSENSSGNTIY
.	TRBV23-1	TRBJ1-5	ASSQYDRADQPQH
.	TRBV5-4	TRBJ2-3	ASSLDLLSAGTQY
.	TRBV5-1	TRBJ2-5	ASSVAGTSQETQY
.	TRBV19	TRBJ2-3	ASSRTASTDTQY
.	TRBV7-2	TRBJ2-2	ASSSPGPTSGGELF
once	TRBV6-4	TRBJ1-2	ASSAGPGYGYT
.	TRBV5-6	TRBJ1-1	ASNQGDWTEAF
.	TRBV14	TRBJ2-1	ASSQVTGGNEQF
.	TRBV7-8	TRBJ2-7	ASSLYPGGGRKDEQY
once	TRBV10-3	TRBJ2-7	AISELDRGQGEQY